These T cell receptor beta chains were read from a single sample in a study of shared clonotypes between healthy human individuals. Clones were read by immunoSEQ multiplex PCR, and TCRdb kept only the in-frame ones, dropping some. The sample has 550,000 to 600,000 clones, about 98% seen once; the top ten hold 0.3%. The sample consisted of naive CD8+ T cells sorted from blood. These TCRs come from a man younger than 40 in good health. The CDR3 runs from the conserved cysteine through the conserved F or W. A D gene is named only where the DNA matches it firmly. Not every row has a clone size; where given, it reads once, few, many or a size class.

v_call,clone_size,j_call,d_call,cdr3_length,cdr3_aa,cdr3_nt
TRBV6-5,-,TRBJ2-3,TRBD1,11,CASSSGTGENF,TGTGCCAGCAGTTCAGGGACAGGGGAAAACTTT
TRBV29-1,-,TRBJ2-4,-,16,CSVRIWDIKRKNIQYF,TGCAGCGTTAGGATTTGGGACATTAAACGGAAAAACATTCAGTACTTC
TRBV7-3,-,TRBJ2-7,-,11,CASSSPREQYF,TGTGCCAGCAGCTCCCCTCGAGAGCAGTACTTC
TRBV4-2,-,TRBJ2-5,-,10,CASTPRAQYF,TGTGCCAGCACCCCTAGGGCCCAGTACTTC
TRBV7-6,-,TRBJ2-7,-,15,CASSPGWTQTYEQYF,TGTGCCAGCAGCCCCGGGTGGACCCAAACCTACGAGCAGTACTTC
TRBV19,-,TRBJ2-2,-,16,CASSTLLYPGDGELFF,TGTGCCAGTAGTACCCTATTATACCCAGGGGACGGGGAGCTGTTTTTT
TRBV9,-,TRBJ1-3,-,15,CASSEPPGRGNTIYF,TGTGCCAGCAGCGAGCCCCCCGGTCGGGGAAACACCATATATTTT
TRBV27,once,TRBJ2-3,TRBD1,14,CASSSRGRTDTQYF,TGTGCCAGCAGTTCCAGGGGGCGAACAGATACGCAGTATTTT
TRBV4-3,once,TRBJ1-2,TRBD1,14,CASSQDRAGYGYTF,TGCGCCAGCAGCCAGGACAGGGCGGGCTATGGCTACACCTTC
TRBV4-1,-,TRBJ1-5,-,15,CASSHVSDSNQPQHF,TGCGCCAGCAGCCATGTGTCGGATAGCAATCAGCCCCAGCATTTT
TRBV4-1,once,TRBJ2-3,-,14,CASSQESDTDTQYF,TGCGCCAGCAGCCAAGAGTCAGACACAGATACGCAGTATTTT
TRBV27,-,TRBJ2-7,-,14,CASSPNPTSYEQYF,TGTGCCAGCTCCCCTAACCCTACCTCCTACGAGCAGTACTTC
TRBV5-6,-,TRBJ2-7,-,11,CASNSRVEQYF,TGTGCCAGCAACAGCAGGGTAGAGCAGTACTTC
TRBV27,once,TRBJ2-1,TRBD2,15,CASSYGTSGSVGQFF,TGTGCCAGCAGTTACGGGACTAGCGGGAGCGTAGGGCAGTTCTTC
TRBV4-1,-,TRBJ2-7,TRBD2,14,CASSQGSGTYEQYF,TGCGCCAGCAGCCAAGGGAGCGGGACCTACGAGCAGTACTTC
TRBV7-9,-,TRBJ2-7,TRBD1,13,CASSTPDRTEQYF,TGTGCCAGCAGCACCCCGGACAGGACGGAGCAGTACTTC
TRBV14,-,TRBJ2-2,-,13,CASSQVGTGELFF,TGTGCCAGCAGCCAAGTTGGGACCGGGGAGCTGTTTTTT
TRBV2,-,TRBJ1-1,-,15,CASSVRPGMDTEAFF,TGTGCCAGCAGTGTTCGTCCGGGTATGGACACTGAAGCTTTCTTT
TRBV29-1,-,TRBJ2-2,-,18,CSVAYYGTSGANTGELFF,TGCAGCGTAGCCTATTACGGGACTTCCGGGGCTAACACCGGGGAGCTGTTTTTT
TRBV7-8,-,TRBJ2-7,-,17,CASSLERGSRLSYEQYF,TGTGCCAGCAGCTTAGAGCGTGGTAGCAGACTTTCCTACGAGCAGTACTTC
TRBV11-1,-,TRBJ2-7,TRBD1,14,CASSPGTGAYEQYF,TGTGCCAGCAGCCCCGGGACAGGGGCCTACGAGCAGTACTTC
TRBV5-4,-,TRBJ2-1,TRBD2,16,CASSLVGREGRGEQFF,TGTGCCAGCAGCTTGGTGGGGCGGGAGGGCCGTGGAGAGCAGTTCTTC
TRBV4-1,-,TRBJ2-7,TRBD1,15,CASSQEGTGSYEQYF,TGCGCCAGCAGCCAAGAGGGGACAGGCTCCTACGAGCAGTACTTC
TRBV7-2,-,TRBJ2-7,TRBD1,17,CASSLGDETGPSYEQYF,TGTGCCAGCAGCTTAGGGGATGAGACAGGGCCTTCCTACGAGCAGTACTTC
TRBV4-1,once,TRBJ1-1,-,18,CASSQEGRGPSMNTEAFF,TGCGCCAGCAGCCAAGAGGGCCGGGGGCCCAGTATGAACACTGAAGCTTTCTTT
TRBV7-3,-,TRBJ2-1,-,13,CASSFTRGNEQFF,TGTGCCAGCAGCTTCACCAGGGGTAATGAGCAGTTCTTC
TRBV10-3,-,TRBJ2-5,-,15,CAIREEPQNQETQYF,TGTGCCATCAGGGAGGAGCCACAGAACCAAGAGACCCAGTACTTC
TRBV4-1,-,TRBJ2-1,-,16,CASSQEHRDSYNEQFF,TGCGCCAGCAGCCAAGAGCACAGGGACTCCTACAATGAGCAGTTCTTC
TRBV27,-,TRBJ2-7,-,15,CASSSGLPKPYEQYF,TGTGCCAGCAGTTCGGGACTCCCGAAGCCCTACGAGCAGTACTTC
TRBV2,-,TRBJ2-2,-,13,CARRSGNTGELFF,TGTGCCAGGAGGAGCGGAAACACCGGGGAGCTGTTTTTT
TRBV2,-,TRBJ2-7,-,10,CASSNYEQYF,TGTGCCAGCAGTAACTACGAGCAGTACTTC
TRBV5-1,-,TRBJ2-7,TRBD1,13,CASSLGQGNEQYF,TGCGCCAGCAGCTTGGGACAGGGGAACGAGCAGTACTTC
TRBV5-1,-,TRBJ2-2,-,16,CASSPGQTPNTGELFF,TGCGCCAGCAGCCCAGGACAGACTCCGAACACCGGGGAGCTGTTTTTT
TRBV29-1,-,TRBJ2-1,TRBD1,12,CSVEGQGNEQFF,TGCAGCGTTGAGGGACAGGGCAATGAGCAGTTCTTC
TRBV29-1,-,TRBJ2-7,-,12,CSVGGSTYEQYF,TGCAGCGTTGGGGGCAGTACCTACGAGCAGTACTTC
TRBV11-3,-,TRBJ2-1,TRBD1,14,CASSHRDRAHEQFF,TGTGCCAGCAGCCACCGGGACAGGGCCCATGAGCAGTTCTTC
TRBV5-6,-,TRBJ2-7,-,18,CASSNPPNRGTVSYEQYF,TGTGCCAGCAGCAACCCGCCCAATCGCGGGACAGTCTCCTACGAGCAGTACTTC
TRBV29-1,few,TRBJ1-5,-,12,CSVKKRYQPQHF,TGCAGCGTTAAGAAGCGGTATCAGCCCCAGCATTTT
TRBV7-9,once,TRBJ2-3,-,13,CASSRGSAYTQYF,TGTGCCAGCAGCCGAGGGTCCGCATATACGCAGTATTTT
TRBV4-3,-,TRBJ2-1,-,15,CASSHTAPLYNEQFF,TGCGCCAGCAGCCACACCGCACCCCTCTACAATGAGCAGTTCTTC
TRBV18,-,TRBJ2-3,TRBD1,16,CASSPRDRGLADTQYF,TGTGCCAGCTCACCGCGGGACAGGGGGCTGGCAGATACGCAGTATTTT
TRBV6-5,-,TRBJ2-7,TRBD2,15,CASSYGLAGVDEQYF,TGTGCCAGCAGTTACGGACTAGCGGGAGTCGATGAGCAGTACTTC
TRBV7-6,-,TRBJ2-7,TRBD1,16,CASSTSRATGGFEQYF,TGTGCCAGCAGCACTTCACGTGCGACAGGGGGCTTCGAGCAGTACTTC
TRBV11-2,-,TRBJ2-7,TRBD1,14,CASSPTGALYEQYF,TGTGCCAGCAGCCCGACAGGGGCGCTCTACGAGCAGTACTTC
TRBV4-3,-,TRBJ1-2,-,14,CASSQAGVNYGYTF,TGCGCCAGCAGCCAAGCCGGGGTTAACTATGGCTACACCTTC
TRBV6-5,-,TRBJ1-2,-,13,CASSYMDGYGYTF,TGTGCCAGCAGTTACATGGATGGCTATGGCTACACCTTC
TRBV5-4,-,TRBJ2-1,-,13,CASSLALFNEQFF,TGTGCCAGCAGCTTAGCTTTGTTCAATGAGCAGTTCTTC
TRBV30,-,TRBJ2-3,-,13,CAWRVVDSDTQYF,TGTGCCTGGAGGGTGGTGGACTCAGATACGCAGTATTTT
TRBV2,-,TRBJ2-2,-,13,CASTEDNTGELFF,TGTGCCAGCACTGAAGACAACACCGGGGAGCTGTTTTTT
TRBV29-1,-,TRBJ2-7,-,13,CSVEFGGHYEQYF,TGCAGCGTTGAATTCGGGGGACACTACGAGCAGTACTTC
TRBV28,-,TRBJ2-2,-,15,CASSFRSGPGGELFF,TGTGCCAGCAGTTTTCGGTCAGGCCCAGGCGGGGAGCTGTTTTTT
TRBV29-1,-,TRBJ2-7,TRBD1,10,CSVYRGEQYF,TGCAGCGTTTACAGGGGCGAGCAGTACTTC
TRBV5-1,-,TRBJ2-2,-,17,CASFDGWDLPGPGELFF,TGCGCCAGCTTCGACGGCTGGGATTTACCCGGCCCCGGGGAGCTGTTTTTT
TRBV6-6,-,TRBJ2-1,-,14,CASSYSPIDGPQFF,TGTGCCAGCAGTTACTCACCCATCGACGGACCGCAGTTCTTC